This T cell receptor (beta chain) was documented in a study of early T cells in non-severe SARS-CoV-2 infection. Across the study: Bulk RNA from unsorted whole blood was sequenced; chains were unpaired. Study-wide results and caveats: The matching step, a VDJdb search, favored anti-spike CD8 responses and missed private and CD4 specificities.

cDNA molecules, individually, were tagged with unique molecular identifiers. MiXCR, applied by TCRdb to the 5' RACE reads, yields one record per CDR3 protein. The sample lists 35,000 or so distinct CDR3 sequences; 5% to 6% were seen once. The sample holds many counts of this clonotype. What it binds is not known. The sample comprised whole blood. The receptor comes from an adult who was a healthcare worker with PCR-confirmed SARS-CoV-2 infection or an uninfected control (not recorded which).

CDR3 in DNA: TGCAGCGTATCCCCTCTGGAACTAGGACCGAATAACTATGGCTACACCTTC. This codes for CSVSPLELGPNNYGYTF. This chain connects TRBV29-1 to TRBJ1-2; D is undetermined. This CDR3 is 17 amino acids long. Germline assignment: CDR1 SQVTM and CDR2 ANQGSEA. V was pared by 6 bases and J by 1 base, with 24 bases between.